The present T cell receptor (beta chain) was sequenced within a study of shared clonotypes between healthy human individuals. Clones were read by immunoSEQ multiplex PCR, and TCRdb kept only the in-frame ones, dropping some. The repertoire has millions of clones, approximately 95% of them found once; the top ten carry about 0.41%. Whole-study findings and limits: The generation probabilities recorded for non-shared clonotypes fell below those of clonotypes shared by all four donors.

Points on this clone: Antigen: not known.

The sample was naive CD4+ T cells from PBMCs. The sample's subset: CD45RA+ positively selected. This TCR was recovered from a man between 18 and 35 years old in good health. Some clones in this sample may be carry-over from other donors' samples.

For the CDR3, the DNA is TGTGCCAGCAGCTTATTGGTGACCGGGGAGCTGTTTTTT. This encodes CASSLLVTGELFF. J is TRBJ2-2 and V is TRBV13; D call uncertain. The CDR3 spans 13 residues. Germline V gene data show CDR1 as PRHDT and CDR2 as FYEKMQ (reference sequence). V was clipped by 2 bases and J by 5 bases, with 6 bases between them. Full variable domain (missing parts from reference TRBV13 and TRBJ2-2): AAGVIQSPRHLIKEKRETATLKCYPIPRHDTVYWYQQGPGQDPQFLISFYEKMQSDKGSIPDRFSAQQFSDYHSELNMSSLELGDSALYFCASSLLVTGELFFGEGSRLTVL.